This T cell receptor beta chain was identified during a study of cytomegalovirus exposure and HLA in healthy donors (dated by TCRdb to about 2017). For the wider study: According to an earlier analysis of 587 of the donors, 150 million to 200 million T cells yielded some 120 million unique TCR beta sequences and 276 Gb of sequence data. An early release covering roughly 640 HLA-typed donors comprised 250 to 350 gigabases of sequencing data and roughly 86 million unique TCR sequences. The genetic ancestry cluster associated with self-reported Caucasian donors included around four fifths of the roughly 410 genotyped donors. The aim of the study was to test whether cataloging public T cell receptors could identify signatures of past pathogen exposure. The study used immunosequencing to profile the T cell repertoires of approximately 640 subjects and linked those repertoires to cytomegalovirus serostatus. Along with the roughly 670-subject first cohort, a separate validation cohort of more than 90 different subjects was used. To predict cytomegalovirus infection status, the study combined high-throughput TCR immunosequencing, statistical association of individual TCRs with disease status, and machine learning. A later analysis re-analyzed previously published TCR beta repertoires from roughly 630 donors and added high-resolution HLA genotyping to study TCR occurrence patterns. Rather than using new phenotypic data, the later analysis identified candidate immune exposures from TCR beta sequences and from how often those sequences occurred across donors. An earlier analysis of a few hundred of the donors applied high-throughput TCR beta sequencing to assess whether each TCR beta V gene segment acted as functional or pseudogenic. Donor age, sex, ethnicity and CMV serostatus were collected together with the repertoire data. Genome-wide SNP genotypes for about 55% of the roughly 670 donors were used in a later genetic analysis, which treated that subset as a discovery cohort. All discovery cohort repertoires had been generated using a single sequencing platform. Class I and class II HLA loci were covered by the typing at four-digit resolution. Typing coverage varied by locus: roughly 620-640 donors for A, B, C, DRB1 and DQB1; more than 500 for DQA1; some 610 for DPA1; roughly 450 for DPB1. Four to six DR-DQ haplotypes were handled as single units for association and clustering because linkage in the cohort was strong. Among a few hundred genotyped donors of the cohort, an average of approximately 230,000 unique TCR beta nucleotide sequences were sequenced per donor, roughly 18% of them non-productive.

The CDR3 goes from the cysteine to the phenylalanine over 14 residues. The CDR3 DNA has 42 bases and is translated from base 1. CDR1 and CDR2, per the germline V gene, are SGHAT and FQNNGV. Clipping removes 3 bases from V and 4 bases from J, with 4 as the unmatched junction base count. The cohort was made up of 500 to 800 healthy bone marrow donors. At the time of sampling, every cohort member was nominally healthy, though immune exposures that went unrecorded were likely present. The donor tested CMV seronegative and was one of the 352 seronegative cohort members. A peripheral blood sample was collected from each donor, and TCR beta sequencing was performed on peripheral blood mononuclear cells. Genomic DNA was extracted from the blood cell samples with the Qiagen DNeasy Blood Extraction Kit. Concerning this clone itself: What this receptor recognizes is not known.

The library came from the immunoSEQ multiplex PCR assay. A mixture of 60 forward primers for TCR Vbeta segments and 13 reverse primers for TCR Jbeta segments was used in the multiplex PCR. The CDR3 region of rearranged TCR beta genes was amplified from genomic DNA with a multiplex PCR assay. The amplified TCR beta libraries were sequenced on the Illumina HiSeq System as 87-base-pair reads. For the original study's pipeline: A later analysis tallied approximately 87 million unique TCR beta chains across the approximately 670 repertoires, and 10 million to 11 million of those chains were shared by two or more donors. Raw reads were error-corrected and collapsed into unique sequences with a nearest-neighbor algorithm that merged closely related sequences to remove PCR and sequencing errors. To assign V, D and J gene segments, CDR3 sequences were aligned to IMGT reference sequences. For a sequence to be retained, a match of at least six nucleotides was required to both a V gene segment and a J gene segment. Rearrangements were classified as productive when the CDR3 lacked stop codons and remained in frame with V and J, and all other rearrangements were classified as non-productive. Following IMGT convention, CDR3 was defined as the stretch from the second conserved V-encoded cysteine to the conserved J-encoded phenylalanine. The earlier analysis of fewer than 700 of the donors excluded sequences that lacked an unambiguous match to a single V gene segment. In an earlier analysis of around 600 of the donors, V segments were called functional above 56.7% productive rearrangements and were called segregating when the between-donor standard deviation exceeded 5%. A statistical classification framework was developed to diagnose cytomegalovirus status using the catalog of TCR beta chain sequences. In a later analysis, V and J genes were assigned by comparing TCR nucleotide sequences against IMGT/GENE-DB human TR gene sequences. The TCRdist pipeline was used in a later analysis to assign CDR3 sequences and most-parsimonious VDJ recombination scenarios. A later analysis defined each TCR beta chain by its CDR3 amino acid sequence plus V-gene family, and excluded reads lacking a unique V-gene family. As a way to deal with suspected cross-contamination and a sequencing artifact, a later analysis dropped 450 to 600 nucleotide sequences that were highly shared and had low generation probability. In a later analysis, a clonal expansion index was calculated for each public chain from normalized within-repertoire ranks of inferred template counts. A later analysis computed generation probabilities with a VDJ recombination model fitted to out-of-frame rearrangements, and checked the results against IGoR. A later analysis scored TCR-TCR, TCR-HLA and TCR-CMV co-occurrence with hypergeometric tests, applying a repertoire-size bias correction to TCR pairs. To estimate false discovery rates, a later analysis permuted the HLA or CMV assignments 20 times. In a later analysis, co-occurring TCRs were grouped with DBSCAN, and TCRdist sequence similarity was added when clustering was performed within HLA-allele-positive subsets. For co-occurrence clustering, repertoires with fewer than 30,000 or more than 120,000 public chains were excluded, along with 5 or 6 repertoires with anomalous nucleotide sharing. Entries here come from immuneACCESS through TCRdb and include only in-frame sequences with V and J called. Some clones fail to appear in such tables; in the studies checked, an unresolved V gene covers under half of the shortfall, and the cause of the remainder is unknown. D and trimming come from the DNA, and the V and J calls and clone size come from that table. The sample's own table lists 60,000 to 100,000 clones. The top ten clonotypes cover around 4.4% of the sample.

Summary of the overall study and its limitations: In both the original and validation cohorts, the classifier was reported to diagnose cytomegalovirus status with high specificity and sensitivity. In a later analysis, HLA-associated TCR beta chains showed more clonal expansion and lower generation probabilities than non-associated chains that were equally common. In this cohort, only TCR beta chains were sequenced, and detectable features were limited by the absence of alpha or paired-chain data. At a false discovery rate of 0.05, a later analysis linked 16,951 TCR beta sequences to specific HLA alleles. A further reported finding was that TCR beta sequences accurately predicted the HLA-A and HLA-B alleles for most subjects in the first cohort. Roughly uniform sequencing depth across donors was assumed in presence/absence analyses, although this assumption may not hold. A group of highly shared sequence variants was considered likely to be a technical artifact of the sequencing pipeline. While some public TCRs were present in many individuals, most TCR sequences turned up only very rarely across donors. Some IMGT-functional V segments, including TRBV6-2 and TRBV6-3, could not be distinguished by the 87-base-pair reads and were therefore excluded. The study listed around 160 TCR beta chains as associated with cytomegalovirus. An earlier analysis of approximately 570 of the donors showed that most TCR beta V segments appeared in productive rearrangements either about 87% or about 30% of the time, which broadly matched IMGT annotations. According to a later genetic analysis, donors in an Asian-associated ancestry cluster had fewer N-insertions in productive TCRs than the roughly 670-donor mean. Immune exposure information for the cohort was limited to CMV serostatus. The authors suggested that the approach could potentially be generalized to other disease states and immunological phenotypes. A few of the identified cytomegalovirus-associated TCR beta chains were confirmed in vitro to be specific for cytomegalovirus antigens. Because HLA typing was missing for some donors at each locus, association tests included only the typed subset. A later analysis found that TCR association rates varied across HLA loci, with DRB1 alleles showing the most associated TCRs and HLA-C alleles the fewest. A later analysis found that most CMV-associated TCR beta chains appeared HLA-restricted, with HLA associations seemingly driven largely by CMV exposure. Because counts were too low, about 15 rarely observed V segments, including chromosome 9 orphons, were left out of the earlier analysis of about 620 of the donors. An association between a missense DCLRE1C variant and V-gene and J-gene trimming of TCR beta chains was found in a later genetic analysis and replicated in an independent cohort. According to a later analysis, parvovirus B19, influenza, CMV and Epstein-Barr virus appeared linked to several top co-occurrence clusters. Strong co-occurrence of HLA alleles, especially DR and DQ, made assigning TCR associations to individual alleles difficult. Correlated functional status among segregating V segments might be attributable to linkage disequilibrium, but an unknown experimental factor could not be ruled out.

The source material was PBMCs. The chain is encoded by TRBV11-2 joined to TRBJ2-7; TRBD1 matches 9 bases in the middle. This TCR was sampled from a young man in good health and CMV-seronegative. The CDR3 is CASSFLGQGYEQYF. The DNA sequence reads TGTGCCAGCAGCTTCCTGGGACAGGGTTACGAGCAGTACTTC. The variable domain in full, with residues beyond the CDR3 obtained from the reference TRBV11-2 and TRBJ2-7 genes, is EAGVAQSPRYKIIEKRQSVAFWCNPISGHATLYWYQQILGQGPKLLIQFQNNGVVDDSQLPKDRFSAERLKGVDSTLKIQPAKLEDSAVYLCASSFLGQGYEQYFGPGTRLTVT.